This T cell receptor beta chain was recorded in a study of blood T cell repertoires in COVID-19. On the study more broadly: Both acute and convalescent COVID-19 samples were obtained from the United States, Italy and Spain.

Assay: immunoSEQ multiplex PCR; the TCRdb copy retains only in-frame clones and omits some. The data contain 30,000 to 45,000 clones, approximately 90% of them singletons. Sequenced: peripheral blood. The clonotype was recovered from a man aged 60 to 75 with active COVID-19.

The CDR3 loop reads CASSESGTSYNEQFF. DNA of the CDR3: TGTGCCAGCAGTGAGAGCGGGACTTCTTACAATGAGCAGTTCTTC. V and J are TRBV28 and TRBJ2-1; 7 bases fit TRBD2. This CDR3 spans 15 amino acids. V lost 5 bases to trimming and J lost 4 bases; unmatched junction nucleotides: 8. Germline V lookup: CDR1 MDHEN, CDR2 SYDVKM.